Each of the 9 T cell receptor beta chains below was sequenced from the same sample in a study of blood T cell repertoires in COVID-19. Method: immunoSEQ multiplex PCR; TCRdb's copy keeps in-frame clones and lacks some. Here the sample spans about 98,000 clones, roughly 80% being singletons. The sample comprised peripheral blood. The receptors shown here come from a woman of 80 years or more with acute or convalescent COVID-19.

The CDR3 nucleotides are TGCGCCAGCAGCCAAGAAGGGACTAGCGGGGCCATGTTAGCCAAAAACATTCAGTACTTC. Its translation: CASSQEGTSGAMLAKNIQYF. The chain employs TRBV4-1 and TRBJ2-4; 13 bases agree with TRBD2. Germline-derived CDR1 and CDR2 are MGHRA and YSYEKL. The CDR3 has 20 amino acids. Unmatched junction bases numbered 8, after V lost 0 bases and J lost 0 bases.

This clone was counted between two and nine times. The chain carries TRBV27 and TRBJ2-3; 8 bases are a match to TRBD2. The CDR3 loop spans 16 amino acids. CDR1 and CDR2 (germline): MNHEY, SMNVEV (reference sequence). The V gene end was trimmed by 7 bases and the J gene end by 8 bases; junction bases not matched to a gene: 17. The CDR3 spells CASTSWGGGPLGTQYF. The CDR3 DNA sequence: TGTGCCAGCACTTCTTGGGGCGGGGGGCCACTAGGTACGCAGTATTTT.

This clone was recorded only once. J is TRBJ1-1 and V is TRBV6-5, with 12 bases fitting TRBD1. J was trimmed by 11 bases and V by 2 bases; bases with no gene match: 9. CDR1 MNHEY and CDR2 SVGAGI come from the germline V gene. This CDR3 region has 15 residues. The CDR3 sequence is CASSYEPGTGGGAFF. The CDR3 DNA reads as TGTGCCAGCAGTTACGAGCCCGGGACAGGGGGCGGCGCTTTCTTT.

The CDR3 coding sequence is TGTGCCAGCAGCTTGGGGGTAGCGGAAGATACGCAGTATTTT. Translation gives CASSLGVAEDTQYF. The chain recombines TRBV5-8 with TRBJ2-3, with D possibly matching TRBD2 (6 bases). Trimming stripped 0 bases from V and 5 bases from J, with 10 bases between. The CDR3 length is 14 residues. Germline CDR1 SGHTS, CDR2 YDEGEE.

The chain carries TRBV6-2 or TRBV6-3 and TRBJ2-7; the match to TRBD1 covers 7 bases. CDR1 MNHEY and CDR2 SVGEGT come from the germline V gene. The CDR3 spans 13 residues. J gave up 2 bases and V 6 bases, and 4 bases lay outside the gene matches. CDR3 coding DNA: TGTGCCAGCAGCAGGACAGGCACCTACGAGCAGTACGTC. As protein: CASSRTGTYEQYV.

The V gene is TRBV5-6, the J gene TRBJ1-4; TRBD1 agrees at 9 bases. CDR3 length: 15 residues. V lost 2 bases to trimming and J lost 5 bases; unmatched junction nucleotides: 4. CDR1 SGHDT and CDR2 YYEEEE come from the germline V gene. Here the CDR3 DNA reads TGTGCCAGCAGCTTTGACAGGGGGTTAAATGAAAAACTGTTTTTT. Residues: CASSFDRGLNEKLFF. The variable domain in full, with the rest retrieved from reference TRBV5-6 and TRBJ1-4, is DAGVTQSPTHLIKTRGQQVTLRCSPKSGHDTVSWYQQALGQGPQFIFQYYEEEERQRGNFPDRFSGHQFPNYSSELNVNALLLGDSALYLCASSFDRGLNEKLFFGSGTQLSVL.

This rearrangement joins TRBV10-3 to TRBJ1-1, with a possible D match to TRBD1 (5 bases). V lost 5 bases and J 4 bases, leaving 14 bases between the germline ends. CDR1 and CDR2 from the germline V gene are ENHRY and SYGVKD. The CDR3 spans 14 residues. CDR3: CAISSIGGVTEAFF. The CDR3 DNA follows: TGTGCCATCAGTAGCATCGGAGGGGTCACTGAAGCTTTCTTT.

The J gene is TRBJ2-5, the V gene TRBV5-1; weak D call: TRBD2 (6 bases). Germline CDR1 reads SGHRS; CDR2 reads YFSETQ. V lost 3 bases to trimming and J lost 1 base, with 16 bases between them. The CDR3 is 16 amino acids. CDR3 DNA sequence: TGCGCCAGCAGCTACGGGACCTCGGAGGGCCAAGAGACCCAGTACTTC. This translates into CASSYGTSEGQETQYF. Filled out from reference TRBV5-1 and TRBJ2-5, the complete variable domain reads KAGVTQTPRYLIKTRGQQVTLSCSPISGHRSVSWYQQTPGQGLQFLFEYFSETQRNKGNFPGRFSGRQFSNSRSEMNVSTLELGDSALYLCASSYGTSEGQETQYFGPGTRLLVL.

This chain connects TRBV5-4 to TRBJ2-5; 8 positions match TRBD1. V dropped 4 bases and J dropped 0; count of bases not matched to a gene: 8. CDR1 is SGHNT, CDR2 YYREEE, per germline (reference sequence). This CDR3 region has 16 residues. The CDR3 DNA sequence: TGTGCCAGCAGCACACGACAGGGGACCAACCAAGAGACCCAGTACTTC. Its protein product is CASSTRQGTNQETQYF.